This T cell receptor beta chain was documented in a study of blood T cell repertoires in COVID-19. Turning to the study itself: Collection of acute and convalescent COVID-19 samples took place in the United States, Italy and Spain.

Authors' data handling: How many nucleated cells were present was estimated from reference gene primer amplification. Profiled with immunoSEQ multiplex PCR; TCRdb holds only in-frame clones, not every one. That table gives V, J and clone size, and the DNA gave D and trimming. There are about 240,000 clones in the sample; roughly 88% occur only once, and 9% to 15% lies in the top ten. The CDR3 contains 14 residues. V dropped 6 bases and J dropped 4; count of bases not matched to a gene: 4. CDR1 and CDR2 from the germline V gene are KGHSH and LQKENI. V is TRBV18 and J is TRBJ1-2; TRBD1 matches 11 bases. Sequenced sample: peripheral blood. The TCR sequence derives from an elderly man with acute or convalescent COVID-19. The CDR3 here is CASSPGTGGYGYTF. CDR3 DNA sequence: TGTGCCAGCTCGCCGGGGACAGGGGGCTATGGCTACACCTTC.